This T cell receptor (beta chain) stems from a study of T cell responses to AZD1222 COVID-19 vaccine (dated by TCRdb to the early 2020s). Turning to the overall study: TCR sequencing covered fewer than 250 trial participants: approximately 200 given two doses of AZD1222 and approximately 26 given two doses of MenACWY control vaccine. Trial participants were enrolled by age into subgroups of 18-55, 56-69 and 70-plus years, and around 150, 29 and 61 TCR-sequenced participants, respectively, were included in these subgroups.

The CDR3 regions of human TCRbeta chains were analyzed by immunosequencing. For the original study's pipeline: Repertoire TCRs were checked for matches against a reference library of SARS-CoV-2-specific TCRs that had been generated using the MIRA antigen-specificity platform. Breadth was defined as the fraction of unique TCRs that were SARS-CoV-2-associated. Depth was defined as the fraction of total T cells that were SARS-CoV-2-associated. Using the MIRA data, each spike-specific TCR was assigned both to the spike region to which the TCR was reactive and to a CD4 or CD8 class. Log10-transformed breadth and depth values were compared by one-way ANOVA with Sidak's multiple comparisons tests. TCRdb stores this immuneACCESS table with in-frame sequences only. Part of the clones is absent; in the studies checked, under half of the shortfall reflects unresolved V genes, and no reason is known for the rest. From that table come the V and J calls and clone size; the DNA was used to work out D and trimming. The sample table records about 150,000 clones; around 88% of these occur just once. The ten most abundant clones make up around 3.4% of the sample.

In light of the paper, this sample's time point label describes: baseline before first vaccination. This specimen's treatment or condition label, per the study, means: meningococcal conjugate vaccine given as trial control. The vaccinee samples were drawn from two UK trials, COV001 and COV002, one of which was a single-blind randomized controlled phase 2/3 trial testing AZD1222 (ChAdOx1 nCoV-19) in healthy adults. For TCRbeta chain sequencing, PBMC samples were collected from trial participants at day 0 and at day 28 after the second dose. What the research found in general, with its limitations: Vaccine-associated CD4 TCRs spanned the whole spike protein, with dominant responses in regions 160-218 and 743-854. Reportedly, almost half of the unique spike-specific TCRs recognized epitopes lying outside the regions that are mutated in the B.1.351 and B.1.1.7 variants. Conclusions about previously exposed vaccinees are limited, since just five to seven AZD1222 recipients were seropositive for SARS-CoV-2 at baseline. In the small 56-69-year group, the increase in depth fell short of significance, most likely because of low power. Spike-specific TCR breadth and depth rose significantly after two AZD1222 doses compared with day 0 and with MenACWY recipients. Participants were mostly white British, with more females than males. The authors suggested clonal diversity may have been underestimated. Because no samples from the day 14 peak response were available, repertoires could be characterized only after the peak T cell response.

V and J are trimmed by 1 base and 0 bases, and the gene matches miss 6 bases of the junction. As encoded in the germline V gene (reference sequence), CDR1 is SEHNR while CDR2 is FQNEAQ. Counted from cysteine to phenylalanine, this CDR3 has 18 amino acids. CDR3 DNA is the only sequence kept; it has 54 bases, read in frame from the first base. Concerning this clone itself: Its target antigen remains unknown. Per-base qualities were not stored, and no clone one base away is much larger.

The V and J segments used are TRBV7-9 and TRBJ2-6, and TRBD1 aligns with 7 junction nucleotides. The sample in question was peripheral blood, obtained on day 0 of MenACWY control vaccination. The source is an adult in good health. The nucleotide sequence reads TGTGCCAGCAGCTTAGGACAGGGTCTCAGCTCTGGGGCCAACGTCCTGACTTTC. Translated, it reads CASSLGQGLSSGANVLTF.